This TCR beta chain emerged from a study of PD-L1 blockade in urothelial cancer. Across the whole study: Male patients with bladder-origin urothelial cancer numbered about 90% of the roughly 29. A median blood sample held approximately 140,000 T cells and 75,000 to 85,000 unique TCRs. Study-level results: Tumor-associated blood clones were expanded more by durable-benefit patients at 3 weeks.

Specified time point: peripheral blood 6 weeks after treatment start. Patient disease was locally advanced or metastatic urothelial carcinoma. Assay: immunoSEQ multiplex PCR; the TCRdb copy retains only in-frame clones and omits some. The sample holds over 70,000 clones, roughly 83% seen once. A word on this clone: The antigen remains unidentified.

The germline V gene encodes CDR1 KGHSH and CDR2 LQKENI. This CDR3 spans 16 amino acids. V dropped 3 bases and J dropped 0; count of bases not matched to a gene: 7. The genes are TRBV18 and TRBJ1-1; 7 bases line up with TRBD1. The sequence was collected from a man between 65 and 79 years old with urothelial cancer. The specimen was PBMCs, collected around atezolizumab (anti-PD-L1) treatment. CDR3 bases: TGTGCCAGCTCACCGACAGGGCTTATCATGAACACTGAAGCTTTCTTT. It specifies CASSPTGLIMNTEAFF.